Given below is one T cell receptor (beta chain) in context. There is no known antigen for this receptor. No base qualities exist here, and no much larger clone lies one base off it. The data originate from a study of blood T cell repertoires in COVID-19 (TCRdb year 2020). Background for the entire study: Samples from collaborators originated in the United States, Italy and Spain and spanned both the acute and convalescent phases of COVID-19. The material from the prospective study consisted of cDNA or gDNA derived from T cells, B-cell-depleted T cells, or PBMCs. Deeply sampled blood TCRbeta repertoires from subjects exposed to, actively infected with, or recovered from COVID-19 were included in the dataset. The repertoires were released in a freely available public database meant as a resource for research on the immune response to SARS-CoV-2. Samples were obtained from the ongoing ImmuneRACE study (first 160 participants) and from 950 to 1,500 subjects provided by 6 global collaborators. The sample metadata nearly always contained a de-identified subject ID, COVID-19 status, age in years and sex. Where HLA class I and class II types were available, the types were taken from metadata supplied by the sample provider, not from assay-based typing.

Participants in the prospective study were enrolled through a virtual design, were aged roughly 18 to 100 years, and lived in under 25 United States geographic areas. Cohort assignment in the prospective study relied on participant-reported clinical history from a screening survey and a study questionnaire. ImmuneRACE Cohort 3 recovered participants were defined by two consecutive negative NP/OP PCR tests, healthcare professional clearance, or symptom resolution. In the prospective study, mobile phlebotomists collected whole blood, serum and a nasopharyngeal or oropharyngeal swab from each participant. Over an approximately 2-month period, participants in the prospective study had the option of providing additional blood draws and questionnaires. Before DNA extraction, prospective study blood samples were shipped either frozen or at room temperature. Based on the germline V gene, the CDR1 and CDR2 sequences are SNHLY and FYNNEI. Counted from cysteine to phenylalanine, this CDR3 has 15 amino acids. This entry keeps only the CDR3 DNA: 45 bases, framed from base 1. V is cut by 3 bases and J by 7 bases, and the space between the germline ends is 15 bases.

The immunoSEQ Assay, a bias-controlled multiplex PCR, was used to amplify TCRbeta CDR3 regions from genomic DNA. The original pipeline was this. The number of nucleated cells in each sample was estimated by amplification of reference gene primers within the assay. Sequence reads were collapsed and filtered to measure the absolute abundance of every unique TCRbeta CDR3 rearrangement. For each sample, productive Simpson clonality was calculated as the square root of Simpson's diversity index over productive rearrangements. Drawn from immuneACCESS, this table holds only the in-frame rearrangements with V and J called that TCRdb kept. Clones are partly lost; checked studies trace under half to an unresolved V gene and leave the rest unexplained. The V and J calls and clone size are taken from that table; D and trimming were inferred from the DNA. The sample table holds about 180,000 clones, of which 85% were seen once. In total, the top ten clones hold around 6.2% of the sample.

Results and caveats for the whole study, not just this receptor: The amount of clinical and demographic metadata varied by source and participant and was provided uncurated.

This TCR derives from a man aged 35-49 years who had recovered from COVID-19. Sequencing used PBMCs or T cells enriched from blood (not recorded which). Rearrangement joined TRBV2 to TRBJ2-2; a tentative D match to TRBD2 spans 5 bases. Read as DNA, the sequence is TGTGCCAGCAGTGATAGGGTCGGGGTAGGCGGGGAGCTGTTTTTT. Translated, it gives CASSDRVGVGGELFF.